Ten or more counts support the clone carrying this T cell receptor beta chain. As yet, its antigen is unknown. Unique molecular identifiers were used in preparing the TCRbeta library. TCRdb re-called the PCR reads with MiXCR, one entry per CDR3 protein. The data show around 190,000 distinct CDR3 sequences, approximately 6.9% seen once. V was clipped by 1 base and J by 2 bases, with 12 bases between them. This CDR3 spans 15 amino acids. Per germline, CDR1 SGHAT and CDR2 FQNNGV. The data derive from a study of T-cell reconstitution after alpha-beta-depleted transplantation in children. General study points: After transplant, at about two months, alpha-beta T cells were reportedly derived from several hundred expanded graft clones. After transplant, high TCRbeta diversity at day 60 in some patients arose from surviving recipient T cells and thymic progenitors. T-cell counts and diversity at one year following transplant were attributed mainly to newly produced T cells.

V and J are TRBV11-2 and TRBJ2-7; D is uncertain. The TCR was taken from a boy between 2 and 10 years old with acute lymphoblastic leukemia, due to receive a stem cell transplant. The starting material was PBMCs, obtained before TCRalphabeta/CD19-depleted stem cell transplant. Here the CDR3 reads CASSLGEQITYEQYF. The CDR3 nucleotides read TGTGCCAGCAGCTTAGGAGAACAAATTACCTACGAGCAGTACTTC.